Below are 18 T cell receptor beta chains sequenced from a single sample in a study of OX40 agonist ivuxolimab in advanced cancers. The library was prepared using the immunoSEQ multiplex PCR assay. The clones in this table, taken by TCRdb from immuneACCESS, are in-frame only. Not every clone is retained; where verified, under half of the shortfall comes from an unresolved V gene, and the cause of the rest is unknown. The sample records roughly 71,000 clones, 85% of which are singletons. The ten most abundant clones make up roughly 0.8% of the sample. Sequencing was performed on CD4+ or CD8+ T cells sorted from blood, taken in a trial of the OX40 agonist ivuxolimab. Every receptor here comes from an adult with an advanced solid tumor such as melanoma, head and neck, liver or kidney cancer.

CDR3 protein: CAISAGAYGYTF. As DNA, the CDR3 is TGTGCCATCAGTGCAGGGGCCTATGGCTACACCTTC. V usage is TRBV10-3 and J usage is TRBJ1-2, with a possible D match to TRBD1 (6 bases). Germline values: CDR1 ENHRY, CDR2 SYGVKD. This CDR3 contains 12 residues. The V and J ends lost 4 bases and 4 bases respectively, with 7 bases between them.

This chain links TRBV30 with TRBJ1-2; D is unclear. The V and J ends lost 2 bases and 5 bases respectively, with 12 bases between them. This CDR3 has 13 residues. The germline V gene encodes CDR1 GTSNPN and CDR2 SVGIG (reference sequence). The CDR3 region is CAWSFQRRYGYTF. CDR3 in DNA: TGTGCCTGGAGTTTTCAACGGCGGTATGGCTACACCTTC. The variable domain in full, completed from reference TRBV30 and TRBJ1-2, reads SQTIHQWPATLVQPVGSPLSLECTVEGTSNPNLYWYRQAAGRGLQLLFYSVGIGQISSEVPQNLSASRPQDRQFILSSKKLLLSDSGFYLCAWSFQRRYGYTFGSGTRLTVV.

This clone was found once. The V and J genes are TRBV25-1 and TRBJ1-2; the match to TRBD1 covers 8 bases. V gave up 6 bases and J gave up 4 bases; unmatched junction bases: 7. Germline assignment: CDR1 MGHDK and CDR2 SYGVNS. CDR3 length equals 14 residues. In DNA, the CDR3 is TGTGCCAGCAGCCCCGGACAGGGCCTCTATGGCTACACCTTC. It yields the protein CASSPGQGLYGYTF.

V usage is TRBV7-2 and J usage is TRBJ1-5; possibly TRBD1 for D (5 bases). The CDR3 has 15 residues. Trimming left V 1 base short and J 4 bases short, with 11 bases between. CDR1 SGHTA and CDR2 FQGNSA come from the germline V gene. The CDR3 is CASSLDGGKNQPQHF. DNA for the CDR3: TGTGCCAGCAGCTTAGATGGGGGGAAGAATCAGCCCCAGCATTTT. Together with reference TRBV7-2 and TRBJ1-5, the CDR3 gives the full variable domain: GAGVSQSPSNKVTEKGKDVELRCDPISGHTALYWYRQSLGQGLEFLIYFQGNSAPDKSGLPSDRFSAERTGGSVSTLTIQRTQQEDSAVYLCASSLDGGKNQPQHFGDGTRLSIL.

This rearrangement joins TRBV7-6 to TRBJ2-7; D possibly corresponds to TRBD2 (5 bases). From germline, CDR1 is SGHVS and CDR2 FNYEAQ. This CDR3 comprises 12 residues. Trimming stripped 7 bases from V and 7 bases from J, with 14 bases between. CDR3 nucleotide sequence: TGTGCCAGCACCCCGGGCTCGGGAGAGCAGTACTTC. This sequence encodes CASTPGSGEQYF.

CDR3 amino acids: CASSLAPYRGRSGYGYTF. The CDR3 DNA follows: TGTGCCAGCAGCTTAGCACCTTACAGGGGGCGAAGTGGCTATGGCTACACCTTC. The chain joins TRBV7-2 to TRBJ1-2; TRBD1 aligns across 9 bases. The CDR3 contains 18 residues. Trimming took 0 bases from V and 4 from J; bases not matched to a gene: 12. Germline V CDR1 and CDR2: SGHTA, FQGNSA. The whole variable domain, remainder taken from reference TRBV7-2 and TRBJ1-2, is GAGVSQSPSNKVTEKGKDVELRCDPISGHTALYWYRQSLGQGLEFLIYFQGNSAPDKSGLPSDRFSAERTGGSVSTLTIQRTQQEDSAVYLCASSLAPYRGRSGYGYTFGSGTRLTVV.

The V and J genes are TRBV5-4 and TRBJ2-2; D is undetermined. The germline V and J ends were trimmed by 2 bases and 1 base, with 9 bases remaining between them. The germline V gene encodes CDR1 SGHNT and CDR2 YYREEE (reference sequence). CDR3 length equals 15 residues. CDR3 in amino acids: CASSLLRENTGELFF. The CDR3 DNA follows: TGTGCCAGCAGCTTATTACGAGAGAACACCGGGGAGCTGTTTTTT.

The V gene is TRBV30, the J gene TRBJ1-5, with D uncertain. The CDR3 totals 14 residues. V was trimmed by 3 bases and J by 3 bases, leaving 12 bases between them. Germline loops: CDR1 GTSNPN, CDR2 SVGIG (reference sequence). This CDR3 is CAWRNKQNNQPQHF. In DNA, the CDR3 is TGTGCCTGGAGAAACAAACAGAACAATCAGCCCCAGCATTTT. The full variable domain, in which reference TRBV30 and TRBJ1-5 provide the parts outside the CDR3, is SQTIHQWPATLVQPVGSPLSLECTVEGTSNPNLYWYRQAAGRGLQLLFYSVGIGQISSEVPQNLSASRPQDRQFILSSKKLLLSDSGFYLCAWRNKQNNQPQHFGDGTRLSIL.

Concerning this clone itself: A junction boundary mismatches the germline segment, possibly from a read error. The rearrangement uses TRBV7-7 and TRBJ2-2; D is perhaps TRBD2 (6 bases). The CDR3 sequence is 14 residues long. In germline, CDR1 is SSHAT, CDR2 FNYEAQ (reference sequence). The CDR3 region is CASSFGGSTGELFF. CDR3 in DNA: TGTGCTAGCAGCTTTGGGGGGAGCACCGGGGAGCTGTTTTTT.

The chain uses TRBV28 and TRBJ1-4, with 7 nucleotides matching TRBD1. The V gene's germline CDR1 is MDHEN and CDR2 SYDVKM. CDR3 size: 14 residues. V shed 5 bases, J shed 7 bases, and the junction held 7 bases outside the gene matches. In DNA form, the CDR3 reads TGTGCCAGCAGTGGGGGACAGCCAGGTGAAAAACTGTTTTTT. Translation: CASSGGQPGEKLFF.

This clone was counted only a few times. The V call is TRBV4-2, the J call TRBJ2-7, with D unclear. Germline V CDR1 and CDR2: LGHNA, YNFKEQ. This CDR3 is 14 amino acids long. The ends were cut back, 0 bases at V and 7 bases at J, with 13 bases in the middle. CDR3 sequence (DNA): TGTGCCAGCAGCCAAGACGCAGGCCCCTGGGAGCAGTACTTC. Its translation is CASSQDAGPWEQYF.

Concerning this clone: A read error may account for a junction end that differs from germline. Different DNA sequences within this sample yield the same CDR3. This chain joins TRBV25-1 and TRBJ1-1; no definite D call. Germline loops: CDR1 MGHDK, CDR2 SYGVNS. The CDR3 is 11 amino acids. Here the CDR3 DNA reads TGTGCCAGCAGTGACTACACTGAAGCCTTCTTT. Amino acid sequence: CASSDYTEAFF.

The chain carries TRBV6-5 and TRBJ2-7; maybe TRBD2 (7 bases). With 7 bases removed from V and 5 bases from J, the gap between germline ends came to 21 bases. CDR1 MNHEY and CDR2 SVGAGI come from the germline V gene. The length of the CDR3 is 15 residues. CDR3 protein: CASNSRGQGSNEQYF. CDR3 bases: TGTGCCAGCAACTCGCGGGGGCAGGGCAGCAACGAGCAGTACTTC.

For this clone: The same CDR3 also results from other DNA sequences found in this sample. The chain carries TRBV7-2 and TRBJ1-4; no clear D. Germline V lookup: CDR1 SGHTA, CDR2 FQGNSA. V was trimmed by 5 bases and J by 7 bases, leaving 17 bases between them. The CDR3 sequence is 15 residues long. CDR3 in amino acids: CASSPLDGRSEKLFF. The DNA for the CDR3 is TGTGCCAGCAGCCCTCTCGACGGGCGGAGTGAAAAACTGTTTTTT.

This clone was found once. The CDR3 nucleotides are TGTGCCAGCAGCCCGGGTGGGACACAGAGTTACGAGCAGTACTTC. It yields the protein CASSPGGTQSYEQYF. This sequence joins TRBV5-4 and TRBJ2-7; a weak D match, TRBD1 (6 bases). The CDR3 length is 15 residues. Germline V gives CDR1 SGHNT, CDR2 YYREEE (reference sequence). V shed 4 bases and J shed 4 bases, with 18 bases lying between them. The entire variable domain, with the rest obtained from reference TRBV5-4 and TRBJ2-7, is as follows: ETGVTQSPTHLIKTRGQQVTLRCSSQSGHNTVSWYQQALGQGPQFIFQYYREEENGRGNFPPRFSGLQFPNYSSELNVNALELDDSALYLCASSPGGTQSYEQYFGPGTRLTVT.

The chain's CDR3 is CASSYRSGTAYGYTF. The CDR3 coding sequence is TGTGCCAGCAGTTACCGGTCAGGGACAGCATATGGCTACACCTTC. The chain combines TRBV6-5 with TRBJ1-2, with TRBD1 matching 7 bases. Germline-derived CDR1 and CDR2 are MNHEY and SVGAGI. V trimming: 2 bases; J trimming: 5 bases; junction bases outside the gene matches: 8. The length of the CDR3 is 15 residues.

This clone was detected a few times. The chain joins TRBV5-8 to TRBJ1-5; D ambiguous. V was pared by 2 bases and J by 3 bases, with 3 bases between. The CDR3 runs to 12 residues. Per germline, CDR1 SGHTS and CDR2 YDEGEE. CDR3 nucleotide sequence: TGTGCCAGCAGCTTATACAATCAGCCCCAGCATTTT. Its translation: CASSLYNQPQHF.

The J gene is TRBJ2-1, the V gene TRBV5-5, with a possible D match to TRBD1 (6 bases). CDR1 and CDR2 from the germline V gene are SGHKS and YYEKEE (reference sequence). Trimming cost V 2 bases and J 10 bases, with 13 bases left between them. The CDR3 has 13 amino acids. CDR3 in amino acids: CASSFWGPGEQFF. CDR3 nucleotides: TGTGCCAGCAGCTTTTGGGGGCCAGGGGAGCAGTTCTTC.